The clone carrying this T cell receptor (beta chain) was seen just once. Its target is not known. This record belongs to a study of response to subunit inactivated influenza vaccine. Findings and limits, study-wide: The authors offered the suggestion that each seasonal influenza vaccination recruits few new T cells.

The CDR3 extends over 13 amino acids. Trimming stripped 5 bases from V and 2 bases from J, with 10 bases between. CDR1 LNHDA and CDR2 SQIVND come from the germline V gene (reference sequence). TCRdb processed the RT-PCR reads anew with MiXCR; each CDR3 protein has one entry. Among hundreds of thousands of distinct CDR3 sequences listed, about 25% were seen once. The source was CD4+ T cells sorted from PBMCs, collected approximately 5 days after vaccination. This sequence joins TRBV19 and TRBJ2-7; possible D gene TRBD2, 6 bases. This clonotype was obtained from a middle-aged man who received an inactivated influenza vaccine. The CDR3 nucleotides read TGTGCCAGTAGTCGACTAGAAACCTACGAGCAGTACTTC. Its protein is CASSRLETYEQYF.